This TCR beta chain was found in a study of OX40 agonist ivuxolimab in advanced cancers. In the study overall: In three patients, partial responses were observed, one with hepatocellular carcinoma and two with cutaneous melanoma.

Using immunoSEQ multiplex PCR, the repertoire was profiled, and TCRdb retains in-frame clones only, with some absent. The repertoire holds about 69,000 clones, with 90% as singletons. V lost 1 base, J lost 6 bases, and 2 bases lay in between. This CDR3 has 11 residues. Germline CDR1 and CDR2: LNHDA and SQIVND (reference sequence). This clone was found once. The chain recombines TRBV19 with TRBJ2-3; D gene ambiguous. Sample: CD4+ or CD8+ T cells sorted from blood, taken in a trial of the OX40 agonist ivuxolimab. This receptor was obtained from an adult with an advanced solid tumor such as melanoma, head and neck, liver or kidney cancer. CDR3 nucleotide sequence: TGTGCCAGTAGTATAGTTGATACGCAGTATTTT. It specifies CASSIVDTQYF.